Sequencing of this T cell receptor (beta chain) was carried out in a study of read filtering for tumor transcriptome and immune sequencing. About the research overall: RNA-seq yielded only roughly 75 to 1,300 TCR reads, IR-seq about 4.05 to 11 million.

The germline V gene has CDR1 LGHDT and CDR2 YNNKEL (reference sequence). The CDR3 runs to 17 residues. V trimming: 5 bases; J trimming: 0 bases; junction bases outside the gene matches: 3. Study observations and caveats: In IR-seq, single-read clonotypes were about 80% of clonotypes but 3.5% to 4% of reads.

This clonotype was picked up one time. No antigen is known for it. From 350 to 500 ng of RNA, a library with molecular barcoded alpha/delta and beta/gamma adaptors was made. TCRdb analysed the reads with MiXCR anew, one entry per CDR3 protein. This sample has 19,000 or so distinct CDR3 sequences, with over 20% found just once. The rearrangement uses TRBV3-1 and TRBJ2-6; 11 nucleotides agree with TRBD2. Sequencing used a population of CD138-negative cells sorted from bone marrow. This receptor was obtained from a donor at least 40 years old with multiple myeloma. This CDR3 is CASSIGLAGSGANVLTF. The DNA of the CDR3 is TGTGCCAGCAGCATCGGACTAGCGGGCTCTGGGGCCAACGTCCTGACTTTC.